These T cell receptor beta chains were read from a single sample in a study of neurological immune-mediated disorders. TCRdb independently ran MiXCR on the 5' RACE reads; one entry per CDR3 protein. The data hold about 79,000 distinct CDR3 sequences, with 11% to 15% observed a single time. The sequenced material came from PBMCs. The receptors stem from a woman between 50 and 59 years old in good health. Each CDR3 is given with its conserved first and last residue. The D gene is left open where the match is weak. The size entry is marked missing in some rows and otherwise reads once, few, many or a size class.

CASSLADGRETQYF | many | TRBV5-1 | 14 | TRBJ2-5 | TRBD2
CASSETRRNTEAFF | many | TRBV18 | 14 | TRBJ1-1 | .
CASSLRLPQETQYF | . | TRBV7-9 | 14 | TRBJ2-5 | .
CASSLAGIGNTIYF | many | TRBV27 | 14 | TRBJ1-3 | .
CASRVGDTEAFF | many | TRBV5-1 | 12 | TRBJ1-1 | .
CATNGNQPQHF | . | TRBV10-3 | 11 | TRBJ1-5 | .
CASSSQGVPQYF | many | TRBV12-3/TRBV12-4 | 12 | TRBJ2-3 | TRBD1
CASSRRDRGNGYTF | many | TRBV6-5 | 14 | TRBJ1-2 | TRBD1
CASSPADRFGGYTF | few | TRBV6-5 | 14 | TRBJ1-2 | .
CASSPRHFVFYNEQFF | many | TRBV11-2 | 16 | TRBJ2-1 | .
CASSLTMEETQYF | many | TRBV12-3/TRBV12-4 | 13 | TRBJ2-5 | .
CASSLADNEQFF | many | TRBV7-2 | 12 | TRBJ2-1 | TRBD2
CASRIGGGRPSNEQFF | many | TRBV5-1 | 16 | TRBJ2-1 | TRBD2
CASSEYPGEDTQYF | few | TRBV25-1 | 14 | TRBJ2-3 | .
CASNDSNQPQHF | many | TRBV28 | 12 | TRBJ1-5 | .
CSASPGSYGYTF | many | TRBV20-1 | 12 | TRBJ1-2 | .
CASSARTRGGTGELFF | many | TRBV5-6 | 16 | TRBJ2-2 | .
CASSLGLAGENTGELFF | many | TRBV28 | 17 | TRBJ2-2 | TRBD2
CSARVPGEYTPYTF | many | TRBV20-1 | 14 | TRBJ1-2 | .
CASSSLAGITDTQYF | many | TRBV7-2 | 15 | TRBJ2-3 | TRBD2
CSVGASGKYEQYF | many | TRBV29-1 | 13 | TRBJ2-7 | TRBD2
CASSPGTSGGTDTQYF | . | TRBV6-2/TRBV6-3 | 16 | TRBJ2-3 | TRBD2
CASSYKRVGYEQYF | many | TRBV6-5 | 14 | TRBJ2-7 | .
CASSWRGPEGETQYF | . | TRBV12-3/TRBV12-4 | 15 | TRBJ2-5 | .
CASSYGRGVHTQYF | many | TRBV28 | 14 | TRBJ2-3 | TRBD2
CASSRDREGQFF | many | TRBV6-6 | 12 | TRBJ2-1 | .
CASSWWGTNTGELFF | . | TRBV7-9 | 15 | TRBJ2-2 | .
CSAVASTDTQYF | many | TRBV20-1 | 12 | TRBJ2-3 | .
CSPVSPSEAFF | many | TRBV20-1 | 11 | TRBJ1-1 | .
CASSLHLVPKEETQYF | . | TRBV5-1 | 16 | TRBJ2-5 | .
CASSPQGGVGTEAFF | many | TRBV7-9 | 15 | TRBJ1-1 | .
CASSSGLAGGPETQYF | many | TRBV5-6 | 16 | TRBJ2-5 | TRBD2
CSAATSGSGYEQYF | many | TRBV20-1 | 14 | TRBJ2-7 | TRBD2
CATSDPQRYGYTF | many | TRBV24-1 | 13 | TRBJ1-2 | .
CASSEGGGGFYEQYF | many | TRBV6-1 | 15 | TRBJ2-7 | .
CASSPTGTVQGTQYF | many | TRBV7-2 | 15 | TRBJ2-5 | .
CASSFSMADTGSGAFF | many | TRBV5-1 | 16 | TRBJ1-1 | .
CASSPVQGVGDTQYF | many | TRBV18 | 15 | TRBJ2-3 | TRBD1
CASSQAGTAVLEQFF | many | TRBV3-1 | 15 | TRBJ2-1 | .
CATGNYEQYF | . | TRBV5-5 | 10 | TRBJ2-7 | .
CASSYGSGRVDTQYF | many | TRBV6-5 | 15 | TRBJ2-3 | TRBD2